Below, one T cell receptor (beta chain) is given with its context. Its antigen remains unknown. The sample originates from a study of response to subunit inactivated influenza vaccine. The CDR3 has 14 residues. Germline loops: CDR1 DFQATT, CDR2 SNEGSKA (reference sequence). Trimming at V came to 5 bases and at J to 5 bases, leaving 9 bases not matched to a gene. TCRdb used MiXCR to reprocess the RT-PCR reads, holding one entry per CDR3 protein. This sample has some 800,000 distinct CDR3 sequences, with about 20% found just once. General study findings and limits: Authors suggested each seasonal flu vaccination may recruit only limited numbers of new T cells.

The chain has TRBV20-1 and TRBJ2-5; TRBD1 agrees at 9 bases. The material sequenced was PBMCs from blood, taken 5 to 6 days after vaccination. The origin of this receptor is a man aged 45-65 years who received an inactivated influenza vaccine. CDR3 nucleotides: TGCAGTGCTGCCCACAGGGGGCGGCGGGAGACCCAGTACTTC. Its protein product is CSAAHRGRRETQYF.